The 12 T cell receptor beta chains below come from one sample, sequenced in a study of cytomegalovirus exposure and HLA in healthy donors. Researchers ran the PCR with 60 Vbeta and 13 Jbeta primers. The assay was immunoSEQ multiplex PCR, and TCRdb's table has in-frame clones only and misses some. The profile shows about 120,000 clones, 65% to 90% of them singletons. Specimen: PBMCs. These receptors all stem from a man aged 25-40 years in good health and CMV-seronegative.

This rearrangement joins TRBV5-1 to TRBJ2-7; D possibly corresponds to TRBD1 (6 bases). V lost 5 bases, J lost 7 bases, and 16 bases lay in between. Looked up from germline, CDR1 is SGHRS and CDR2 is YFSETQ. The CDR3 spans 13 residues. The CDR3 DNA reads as TGCGCCAGCAGGTCTTCAGGGGCCCGGGAGCAGTACTTC. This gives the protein CASRSSGAREQYF. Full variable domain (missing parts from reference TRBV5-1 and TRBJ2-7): KAGVTQTPRYLIKTRGQQVTLSCSPISGHRSVSWYQQTPGQGLQFLFEYFSETQRNKGNFPGRFSGRQFSNSRSEMNVSTLELGDSALYLCASRSSGAREQYFGPGTRLTVT.

CDR3 sequence: CASSALEEIQETQYF. In DNA, the CDR3 is TGTGCCAGCAGTGCACTAGAAGAAATTCAAGAGACCCAGTACTTC. V and J are TRBV25-1 and TRBJ2-5; a weak D match, TRBD2 (5 bases). This CDR3 has 15 residues. V lost 4 bases and J lost 2, with 14 bases in between. CDR1 is MGHDK and CDR2 is SYGVNS in the germline V gene.

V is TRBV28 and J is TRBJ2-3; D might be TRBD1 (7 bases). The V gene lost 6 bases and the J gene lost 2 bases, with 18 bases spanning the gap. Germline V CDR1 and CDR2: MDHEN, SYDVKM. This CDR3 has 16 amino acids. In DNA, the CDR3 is TGTGCCAGCAGACCCCAGGGGGGTTCCTTCACAGATACGCAGTATTTT. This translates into CASRPQGGSFTDTQYF.

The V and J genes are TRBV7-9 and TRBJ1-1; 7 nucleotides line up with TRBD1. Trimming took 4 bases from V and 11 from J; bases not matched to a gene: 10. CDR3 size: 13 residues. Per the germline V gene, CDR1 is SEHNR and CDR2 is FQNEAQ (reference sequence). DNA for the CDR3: TGTGCCAGCAGCTCCTGGAGGCAGGGGGTGGCTTTCTTT. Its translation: CASSSWRQGVAFF. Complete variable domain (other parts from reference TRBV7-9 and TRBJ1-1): DTGVSQNPRHKITKRGQNVTFRCDPISEHNRLYWYRQTLGQGPEFLTYFQNEAQLEKSRLLSDRFSAERPKGSFSTLEIQRTEQGDSAMYLCASSSWRQGVAFFGQGTRLTVV.

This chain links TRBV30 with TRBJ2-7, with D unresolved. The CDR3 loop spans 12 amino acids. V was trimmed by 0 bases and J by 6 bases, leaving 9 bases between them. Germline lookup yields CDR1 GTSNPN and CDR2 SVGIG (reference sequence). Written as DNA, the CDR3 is TGTGCCTGGAGTGTACTCTCGCCCGAGCAGTACTTC. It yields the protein CAWSVLSPEQYF.

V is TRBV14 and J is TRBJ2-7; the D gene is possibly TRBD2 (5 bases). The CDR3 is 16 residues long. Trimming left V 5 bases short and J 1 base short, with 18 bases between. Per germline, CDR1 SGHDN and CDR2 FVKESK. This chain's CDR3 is CASSAFLGRESYEQYF. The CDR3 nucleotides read TGTGCCAGCAGCGCATTTCTTGGTAGGGAGTCCTACGAGCAGTACTTC.

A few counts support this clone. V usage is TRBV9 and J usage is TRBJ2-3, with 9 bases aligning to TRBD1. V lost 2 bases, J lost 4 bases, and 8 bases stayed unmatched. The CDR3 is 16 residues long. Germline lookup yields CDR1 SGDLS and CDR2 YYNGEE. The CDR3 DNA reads TGTGCCAGCAGCGTCCGAGACAGGGGGGTGGCAGATACGCAGTATTTT. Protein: CASSVRDRGVADTQYF.

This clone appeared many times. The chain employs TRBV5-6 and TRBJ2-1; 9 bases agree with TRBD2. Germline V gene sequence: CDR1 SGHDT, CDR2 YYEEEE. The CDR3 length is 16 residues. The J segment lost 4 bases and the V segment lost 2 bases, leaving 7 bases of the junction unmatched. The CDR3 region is CASSFDSGGSYNEQFF. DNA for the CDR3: TGTGCCAGCAGCTTCGATAGCGGGGGCTCATACAATGAGCAGTTCTTC.

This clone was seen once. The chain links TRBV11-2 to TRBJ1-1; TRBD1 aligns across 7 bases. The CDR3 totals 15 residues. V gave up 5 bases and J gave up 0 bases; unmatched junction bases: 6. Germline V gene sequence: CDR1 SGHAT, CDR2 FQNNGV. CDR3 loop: CASSLHRGLNTEAFF. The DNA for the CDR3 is TGTGCCAGCAGCCTCCACAGGGGTCTGAACACTGAAGCTTTCTTT.

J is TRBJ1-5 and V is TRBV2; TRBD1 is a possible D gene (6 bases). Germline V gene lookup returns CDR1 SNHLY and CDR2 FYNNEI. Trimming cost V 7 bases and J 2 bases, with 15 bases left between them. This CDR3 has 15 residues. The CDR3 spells CASIEGDMGNQPQHF. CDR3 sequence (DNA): TGTGCCAGCATTGAGGGGGACATGGGCAATCAGCCCCAGCATTTT.

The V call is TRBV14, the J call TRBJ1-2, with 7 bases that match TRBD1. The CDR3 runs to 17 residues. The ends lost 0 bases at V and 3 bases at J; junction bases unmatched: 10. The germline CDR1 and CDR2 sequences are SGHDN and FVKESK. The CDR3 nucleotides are TGTGCCAGCAGCCAAGAGGACAGGTGGCGGACCCACTATGGCTACACCTTC. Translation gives CASSQEDRWRTHYGYTF.

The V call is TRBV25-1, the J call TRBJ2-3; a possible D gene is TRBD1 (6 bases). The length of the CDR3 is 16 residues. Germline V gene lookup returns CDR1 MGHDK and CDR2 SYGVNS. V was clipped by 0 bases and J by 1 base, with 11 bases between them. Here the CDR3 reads CASSEYVTGRTDTQYF. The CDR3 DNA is TGTGCCAGCAGTGAATACGTAACAGGGCGCACAGATACGCAGTATTTT.